This T cell receptor beta chain was sequenced for a study of blood T cell repertoires in COVID-19. Study in general: Some COVID-19 samples were acute and others convalescent; all came from the United States, Italy and Spain. T cells, B-cell-depleted T cells, or PBMCs provided the cDNA or gDNA that served as material.

Per the study methods: Counts of nucleated cells, estimated from reference gene primer amplification, were obtained. Only in-frame clones appear in the TCRdb table, and some are missing; sequencing was by immunoSEQ multiplex PCR. The D gene and trimming were derived from the DNA, and the V and J assignments and clone size from that table. The table records around 120,000 clones, 65% to 90% of them present only once. The CDR3 sequence is 11 residues long. Germline CDR1 is MDHEN and CDR2 is SYDVKM. The V and J ends lost 6 bases and 7 bases respectively, with 9 bases between them. The chain carries TRBV28 and TRBJ1-2; TRBD1 might be the D (5 bases). Sample: peripheral blood. The clonotype comes from an elderly man with acute or convalescent COVID-19. The CDR3 reads CASRGPAGYTF. The DNA for the CDR3 is TGTGCCAGCAGGGGGCCGGCTGGCTACACCTTC.